This entry lists 10 T cell receptor beta chains sequenced from one sample in a study of T cells after posttransplantation cyclophosphamide. Method: immunoSEQ multiplex PCR; TCRdb's copy keeps in-frame clones and lacks some. There are tens of thousands of clones in the sample, none observed a single time. The sequencing input was PBMCs. Receptor source: a man aged 35 to 55 in good health, CMV-negative, and a related stem cell transplant donor.

At least ten counts were recorded for this clone. V gene TRBV4-1 combines with J gene TRBJ1-1; no reliable D call. The length of the CDR3 is 14 residues. Trimming removed 0 bases at V and 6 bases at J, with 11 bases between. Germline V gene data show CDR1 as MGHRA and CDR2 as YSYEKL. The CDR3, as DNA: TGCGCCAGCAGCCAAGAGAGGGTGTCCGCTGAAGCTTTCTTT. This encodes CASSQERVSAEAFF.

The sample holds many counts of this clone. This chain joins TRBV6-1 and TRBJ2-7; D gene uncertain. The CDR3 runs to 13 residues. V dropped 1 base and J dropped 4 bases, with 8 bases sitting between them. The germline V gene has CDR1 MNHNS and CDR2 SASEGT. The CDR3 spells CASSEGAWYEQYV. The CDR3 bases are TGTGCCAGCAGTGAAGGAGCGTGGTACGAGCAGTACGTC.

This chain joins TRBV7-9 and TRBJ2-3; D gene uncertain. Germline V gene data show CDR1 as SEHNR and CDR2 as FQNEAQ (reference sequence). The V end was cut by 1 base, the J end by 0 bases, with 5 bases between. The CDR3 extends over 14 amino acids. In nucleotides, the CDR3 is TGTGCCAGCAGCTTAGTTAGCAGCACAGATACGCAGTATTTT. This sequence encodes CASSLVSSTDTQYF.

This clone was detected ten times or more. V and J are TRBV18 and TRBJ1-5; D is ambiguous. V shed 2 bases and J shed 0 bases, with 8 bases lying between them. Germline V gene sequence: CDR1 KGHSH, CDR2 LQKENI. The CDR3 totals 15 residues. Written as DNA, the CDR3 is TGTGCCAGCTCACCAAGGCAGGATAGCAATCAGCCCCAGCATTTT. This translates into CASSPRQDSNQPQHF.

This clone was recorded many times. This sequence joins TRBV5-1 and TRBJ1-2; 8 bases are shared with TRBD1. Germline loops: CDR1 SGHRS, CDR2 YFSETQ. V shed 0 bases, J shed 7 bases, and the junction held 14 bases outside the gene matches. CDR3 length: 17 residues. The chain's CDR3 is CASSLDGTGIIQGGYTF. The CDR3, as DNA: TGCGCCAGCAGCTTGGACGGGACAGGTATCATTCAAGGTGGCTACACCTTC.

This clone was seen many times. The rearrangement uses TRBV19 and TRBJ1-1; D is perhaps TRBD1 (5 bases). Looked up from germline, CDR1 is LNHDA and CDR2 is SQIVND (reference sequence). This CDR3 has 14 amino acids. The ends were cut back, 4 bases at V and 0 bases at J, with 9 bases in the middle. Here the CDR3 reads CASSRYRMNTEAFF. The CDR3, as DNA: TGTGCCAGTAGTAGGTACAGGATGAACACTGAAGCTTTCTTT.

V gene TRBV6-5 combines with J gene TRBJ2-1; D ambiguous. Germline CDR1 MNHEY, CDR2 SVGAGI. The CDR3 is made up of 13 amino acids. The ends were cut back, 7 bases at V and 4 bases at J, with 11 bases in the middle. This CDR3 reads CASILDSYNEQFF. The CDR3 nucleotides read TGTGCCAGCATACTTGACTCTTACAATGAGCAGTTCTTC.

There are many counts of this clone. J is TRBJ1-1 and V is TRBV19, with 7 positions matching TRBD1. CDR1 LNHDA and CDR2 SQIVND come from the germline V gene (reference sequence). The trim removed 9 bases at V and 1 base at J, leaving 5 bases unmatched. There are 13 residues in the CDR3. The CDR3 is CASRRTGNTEAFF. DNA of the CDR3: TGTGCCAGCCGGAGGACAGGGAACACTGAAGCTTTCTTT.

This clone has a count of ten or more. Mismatch with germline at one junction end may stem from a read error. This rearrangement joins TRBV5-5 to TRBJ2-6; 9 nucleotides line up with TRBD1. Germline V lookup: CDR1 SGHKS, CDR2 YYEKEE (reference sequence). CDR3 size: 17 residues. CDR3 nucleotide sequence: TGTGCCAGCAGCTTGGCAACAGGGGGCTCTGGTGCCAACGTCCTGACTTTC. It encodes CASSLATGGSGANVLTF.

At least ten counts were recorded for this clone. The V gene is TRBV18, the J gene TRBJ1-5; no reliable D call. Germline V gene data show CDR1 as KGHSH and CDR2 as LQKENI. V lost 2 bases to trimming and J lost 5 bases, with 7 bases between them. This CDR3 contains 13 residues. In DNA form, the CDR3 reads TGTGCCAGCTCACCAATCCCCGATCAGCCCCAGCATTTT. Translating it yields CASSPIPDQPQHF.